This TCR beta chain was obtained from a study of T cells in Graves' hyperthyroidism and ophthalmopathy. At least 3 on the Clinical Activity Score was recorded for ophthalmopathy patients, who also had NOSPECS grade at least 4 and duration under 3 months. Researchers barred patients who had uncontrolled infection, other autoimmune disease, pregnancy or lactation. This clonotype has just a few counts. The antigen remains undetermined. Study-level points and caveats: Before onset, ophthalmopathy was predicted by the model a median about six months earlier.

Amplification of TCR beta CDR3 regions used RNA as the template. The HTBI primer set served for first-round RT-PCR of the TCR CDR3. TCRdb re-derived calls from the multiplex PCR reads in MiXCR, one entry per CDR3 protein. The sample gives fewer than 650,000 distinct CDR3 sequences, roughly 15% of which show up once; over 3.5% is in the top ten. Trimming pared 5 bases from V and 0 bases from J, leaving 14 bases between. CDR1 and CDR2 from the germline V gene are LGHNA and YNFKEQ. This CDR3 spans 15 amino acids. The TCR sequence derives from a middle-aged woman with Graves' ophthalmopathy. The gene calls are TRBV4-2 and TRBJ2-7; possibly TRBD2 for D (5 bases). The source material was blood. CDR3 sequence: CASSKEDWFSYEQYF. The CDR3 nucleotides are TGTGCCAGCAGCAAGGAGGACTGGTTCTCCTACGAGCAGTACTTC.